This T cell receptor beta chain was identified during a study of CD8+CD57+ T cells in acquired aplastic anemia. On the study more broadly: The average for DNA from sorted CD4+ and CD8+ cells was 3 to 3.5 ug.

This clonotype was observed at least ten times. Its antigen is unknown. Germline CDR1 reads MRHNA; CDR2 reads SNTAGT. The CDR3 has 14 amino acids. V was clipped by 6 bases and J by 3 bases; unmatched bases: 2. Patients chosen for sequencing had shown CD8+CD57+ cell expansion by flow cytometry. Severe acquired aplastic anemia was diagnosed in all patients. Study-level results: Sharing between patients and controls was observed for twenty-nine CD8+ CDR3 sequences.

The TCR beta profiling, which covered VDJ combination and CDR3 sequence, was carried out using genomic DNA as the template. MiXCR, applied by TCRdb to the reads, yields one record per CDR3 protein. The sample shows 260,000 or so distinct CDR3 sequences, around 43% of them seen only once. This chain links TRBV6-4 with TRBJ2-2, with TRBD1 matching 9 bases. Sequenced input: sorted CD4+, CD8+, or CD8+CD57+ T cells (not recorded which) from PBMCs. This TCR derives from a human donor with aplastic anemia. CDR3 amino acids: CASRRTGDTGELFF. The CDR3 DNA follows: TGTGCCAGCAGACGGACAGGGGACACCGGGGAGCTGTTTTTT.